This TCR beta chain was sequenced for a study of blood T cell repertoires in COVID-19. Study details: Whether acute or convalescent, the COVID-19 samples came from the United States, Italy and Spain. PBMCs, B-cell-depleted T cells, or T cells provided the cDNA or gDNA that made up the material.

The V end lost 1 base, the J end lost 3 bases, and 7 bases lay between the germline ends. This CDR3 spans 13 amino acids. Per germline, CDR1 SGHRS and CDR2 YFSETQ. Worth noting for this clone: The sample holds other DNA sequences that translate to the same CDR3.

Original processing notes: Quantification of nucleated cells was approximated via reference gene primer amplification. Clones were read by immunoSEQ multiplex PCR, and TCRdb kept only the in-frame ones, dropping some. V, J and clone size reflect that table, while D and trimming were determined from the DNA. The table shows 150,000 to 200,000 clones, with approximately 89% occurring only once. The TCR sequence derives from an older woman with acute or convalescent COVID-19. The chain couples TRBV5-1 to TRBJ2-5; tentatively, D is TRBD2 (6 bases). Sequenced material: peripheral blood. The CDR3 region is CASSLSGEETQYF. The CDR3 DNA follows: TGCGCCAGCAGCTTGTCGGGGGAAGAGACCCAGTACTTC. The full variable domain, completed using reference TRBV5-1 and TRBJ2-5, is KAGVTQTPRYLIKTRGQQVTLSCSPISGHRSVSWYQQTPGQGLQFLFEYFSETQRNKGNFPGRFSGRQFSNSRSEMNVSTLELGDSALYLCASSLSGEETQYFGPGTRLLVL.